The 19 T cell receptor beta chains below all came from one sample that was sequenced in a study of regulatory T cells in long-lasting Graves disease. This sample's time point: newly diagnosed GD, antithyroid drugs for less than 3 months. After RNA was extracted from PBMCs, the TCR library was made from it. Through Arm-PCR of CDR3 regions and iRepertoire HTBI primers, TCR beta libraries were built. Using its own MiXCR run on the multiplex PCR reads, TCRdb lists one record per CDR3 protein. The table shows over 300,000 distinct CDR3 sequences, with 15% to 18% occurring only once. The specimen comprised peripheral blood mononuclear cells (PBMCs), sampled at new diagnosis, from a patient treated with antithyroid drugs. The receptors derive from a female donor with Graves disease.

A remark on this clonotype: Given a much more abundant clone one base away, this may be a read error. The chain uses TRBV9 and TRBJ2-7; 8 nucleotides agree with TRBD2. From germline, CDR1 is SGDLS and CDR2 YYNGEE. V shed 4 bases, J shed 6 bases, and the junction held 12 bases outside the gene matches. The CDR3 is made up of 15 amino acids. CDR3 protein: CASSPPGGGGREQYF. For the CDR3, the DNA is TGTGCCAGCAGCCCCCCGGGGGGGGGAGGCCGCGAGCAGTACTTC. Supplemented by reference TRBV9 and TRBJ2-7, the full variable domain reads DSGVTQTPKHLITATGQRVTLRCSPRSGDLSVYWYQQSLDQGLQFLIQYYNGEERAKGNILERFSAQQFPDLHSELNLSSLELGDSALYFCASSPPGGGGREQYFGPGTRLTVT.

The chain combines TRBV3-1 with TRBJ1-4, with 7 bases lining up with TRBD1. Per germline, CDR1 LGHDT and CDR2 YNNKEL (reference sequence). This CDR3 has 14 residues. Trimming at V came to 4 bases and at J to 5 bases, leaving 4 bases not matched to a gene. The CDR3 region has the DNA TGTGCCAGCAGCCTACAGGGGATGAATGAAAAACTGTTTTTT. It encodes CASSLQGMNEKLFF.

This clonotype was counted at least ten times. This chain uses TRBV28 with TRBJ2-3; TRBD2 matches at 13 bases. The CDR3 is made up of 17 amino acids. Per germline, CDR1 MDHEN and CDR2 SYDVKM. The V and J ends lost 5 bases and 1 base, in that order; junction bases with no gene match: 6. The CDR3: CASSPPGLAGGTDTQYF. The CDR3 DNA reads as TGTGCCAGCAGTCCCCCAGGACTAGCGGGAGGCACAGATACGCAGTATTTT.

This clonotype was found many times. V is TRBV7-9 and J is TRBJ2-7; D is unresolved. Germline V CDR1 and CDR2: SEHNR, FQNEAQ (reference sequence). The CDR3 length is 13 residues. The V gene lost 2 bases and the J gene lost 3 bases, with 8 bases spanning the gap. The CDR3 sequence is CASSLTPGYEQYF. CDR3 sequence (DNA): TGTGCCAGCAGCTTAACCCCTGGCTACGAGCAGTACTTC.

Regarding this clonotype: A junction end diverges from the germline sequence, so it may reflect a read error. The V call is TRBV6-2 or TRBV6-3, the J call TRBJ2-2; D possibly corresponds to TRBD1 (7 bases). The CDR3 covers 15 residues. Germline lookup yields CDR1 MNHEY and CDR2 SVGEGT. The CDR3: CASRPGTEYTGGLFF. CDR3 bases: TGTGCCAGCAGACCCGGGACAGAGTACACCGGGGGGCTGTTTTTT.

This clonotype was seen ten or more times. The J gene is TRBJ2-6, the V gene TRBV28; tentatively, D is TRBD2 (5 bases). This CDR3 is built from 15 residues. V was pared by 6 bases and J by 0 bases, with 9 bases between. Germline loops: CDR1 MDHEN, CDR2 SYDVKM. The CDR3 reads CASRAGNSGANVLTF. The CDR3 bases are TGTGCCAGCAGGGCCGGGAACTCTGGGGCCAACGTCCTGACTTTC.

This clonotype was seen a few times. CDR3 region: CASSPTAGVIYEQYF. The CDR3 DNA reads TGTGCCAGCAGCCCCACAGCGGGAGTTATCTACGAGCAGTACTTC. The chain couples TRBV7-3 to TRBJ2-7; 8 nucleotides align to TRBD2. This CDR3 comprises 15 residues. Germline V lookup: CDR1 SGHTA, CDR2 FQGTGA. The junction had 9 bases not matched to a gene; V was cut back by 5 bases and J by 3 bases.

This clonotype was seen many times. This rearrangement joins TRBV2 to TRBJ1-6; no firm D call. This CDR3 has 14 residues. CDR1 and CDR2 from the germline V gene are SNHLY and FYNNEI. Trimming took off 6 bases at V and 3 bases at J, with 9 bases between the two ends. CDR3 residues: CASRADDYNSPLHF. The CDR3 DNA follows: TGTGCCAGCAGGGCAGACGACTATAATTCACCCCTCCACTTT.

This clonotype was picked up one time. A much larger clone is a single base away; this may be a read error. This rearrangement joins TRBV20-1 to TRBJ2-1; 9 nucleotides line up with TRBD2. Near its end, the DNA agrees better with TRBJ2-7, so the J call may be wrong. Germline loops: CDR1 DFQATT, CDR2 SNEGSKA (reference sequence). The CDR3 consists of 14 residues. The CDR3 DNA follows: TGCAGTGCTAGAGAACGACTAGCGGACTCGGAGCAGTACTTC. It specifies CSARERLADSEQYF.

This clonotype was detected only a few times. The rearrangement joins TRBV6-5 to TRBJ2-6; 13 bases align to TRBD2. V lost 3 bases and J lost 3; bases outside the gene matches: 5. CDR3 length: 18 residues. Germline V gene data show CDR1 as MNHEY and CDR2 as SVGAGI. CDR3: CASSYSTSGGFGANVLTF. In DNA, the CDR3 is TGTGCCAGCAGTTATTCGACTAGCGGGGGGTTTGGGGCCAACGTCCTGACTTTC.

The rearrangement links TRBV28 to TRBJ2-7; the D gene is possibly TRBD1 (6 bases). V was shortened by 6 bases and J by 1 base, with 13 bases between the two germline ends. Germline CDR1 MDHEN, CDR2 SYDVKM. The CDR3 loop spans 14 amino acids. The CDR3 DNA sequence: TGTGCCAGCAGGGCCCACAGGGAATCCTACGAGCAGTACTTC. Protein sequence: CASRAHRESYEQYF.

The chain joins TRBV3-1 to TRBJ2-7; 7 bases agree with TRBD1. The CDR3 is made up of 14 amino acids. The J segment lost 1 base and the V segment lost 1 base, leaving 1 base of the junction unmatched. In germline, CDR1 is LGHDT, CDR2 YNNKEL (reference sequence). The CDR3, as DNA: TGTGCCAGCAGCCAAGGACAGGGATCCTACGAGCAGTACTTC. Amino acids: CASSQGQGSYEQYF.

CDR3 coding DNA: TGTGCCAGCAGCCACCTCGAGGCCACAGATACGCAGTATTTT. This encodes CASSHLEATDTQYF. The chain couples TRBV7-2 to TRBJ2-3; D remains unclear. V lost 5 bases to trimming and J lost 2 bases, with 11 bases between them. The CDR3 runs 14 residues. The germline V gene encodes CDR1 SGHTA and CDR2 FQGNSA.

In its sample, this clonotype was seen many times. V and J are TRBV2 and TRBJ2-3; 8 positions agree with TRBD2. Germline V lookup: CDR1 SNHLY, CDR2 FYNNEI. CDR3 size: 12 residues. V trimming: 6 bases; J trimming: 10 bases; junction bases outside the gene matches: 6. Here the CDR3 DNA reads TGTGCCAGCAGCGCCCGGACTAGCCCGCAGTATTTT. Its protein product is CASSARTSPQYF.

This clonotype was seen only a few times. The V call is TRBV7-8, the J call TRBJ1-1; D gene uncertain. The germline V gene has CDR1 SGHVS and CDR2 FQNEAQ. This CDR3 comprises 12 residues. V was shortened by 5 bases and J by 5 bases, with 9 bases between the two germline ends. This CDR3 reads CASSIGPTEAFF. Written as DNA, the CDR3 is TGTGCCAGCAGCATTGGCCCTACTGAAGCTTTCTTT.

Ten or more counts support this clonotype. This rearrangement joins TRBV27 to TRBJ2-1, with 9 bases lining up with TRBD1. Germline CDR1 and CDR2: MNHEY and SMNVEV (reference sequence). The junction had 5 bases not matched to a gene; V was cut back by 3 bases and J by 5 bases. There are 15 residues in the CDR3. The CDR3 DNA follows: TGTGCCAGCAGTTTGGGACAGGGCAACCACAATGAGCAGTTCTTC. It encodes CASSLGQGNHNEQFF.

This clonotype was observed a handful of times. The CDR3 loop reads CASSYSNLPDEKLFF. The CDR3 nucleotides read TGTGCCAGCAGTTACTCAAACCTTCCAGATGAAAAACTGTTTTTT. The chain uses TRBV6-2 or TRBV6-3 and TRBJ1-4; D gene ambiguous. The CDR3 length is 15 residues. CDR1 is MNHEY, CDR2 SVGEGT, per germline. Between the trimmed V and J ends, which lost 0 bases and 6 bases, there was a span of 11 bases.

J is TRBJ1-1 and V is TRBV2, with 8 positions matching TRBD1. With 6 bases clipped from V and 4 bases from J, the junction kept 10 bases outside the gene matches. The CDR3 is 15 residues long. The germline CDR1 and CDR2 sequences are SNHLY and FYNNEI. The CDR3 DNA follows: TGTGCCAGCAGCACCAACCTGGACAGGGTCACTGAAGCTTTCTTT. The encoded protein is CASSTNLDRVTEAFF.

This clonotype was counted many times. For the CDR3, the DNA is TGTGCCAGTAGTATAAGATGGTCTGGGGTTCAAGAGTCCTACGAGCAGTACTTC. It yields the protein CASSIRWSGVQESYEQYF. The rearrangement joins TRBV19 to TRBJ2-7; D gene ambiguous. The germline CDR1 and CDR2 sequences are LNHDA and SQIVND (reference sequence). Trimming took off 2 bases at V and 1 base at J, with 21 bases between the two ends. The CDR3 is made up of 18 amino acids.